The 9 T cell receptor beta chains below all came from one sample that was sequenced in a study of blood T cell repertoires in COVID-19. Data came from immunoSEQ multiplex PCR; TCRdb stores just in-frame clones and leaves some out. Of about 200,000 clones detected, approximately 89% appear once; the ten largest clones hold almost 4%. Sequenced material: PBMCs or T cells enriched from blood (not recorded which). These receptors came from a woman between 25 and 40 years old with acute COVID-19.

V gene TRBV2 combines with J gene TRBJ1-1, with unresolved D. Germline CDR1 and CDR2: SNHLY and FYNNEI. The CDR3 has 12 residues. Trimming removed 7 bases from V and 1 base from J, with 7 bases in between. The CDR3, as DNA: TGTGCCAGCACGGGTCGGAACACTGAAGCTTTCTTT. Protein sequence: CASTGRNTEAFF.

This clone was seen many times. The chain combines TRBV10-1 with TRBJ2-3, with D possibly being TRBD2 (6 bases). Trimming removed 1 base at V and 6 bases at J, with 14 bases between. The CDR3 contains 15 residues. Germline V gene lookup returns CDR1 WNHNN and CDR2 SYGVQD (reference sequence). The CDR3: CASSELGLSADTQYF. The CDR3 DNA follows: TGCGCCAGCAGTGAGTTGGGACTCTCGGCGGATACGCAGTATTTT.

The rearrangement links TRBV5-5 to TRBJ2-1; TRBD1 aligns across 9 bases. The germline CDR1 and CDR2 sequences are SGHKS and YYEKEE (reference sequence). The V and J ends lost 2 bases and 3 bases, in that order; junction bases with no gene match: 3. The CDR3 runs to 15 residues. CDR3 region: CASSFGTGIYNEQFF. The CDR3 bases are TGTGCCAGCAGCTTTGGGACAGGGATCTACAATGAGCAGTTCTTC.

This sequence joins TRBV9 and TRBJ1-1; 11 bases match TRBD1. Germline V gives CDR1 SGDLS, CDR2 YYNGEE. CDR3 length: 15 amino acids. V was clipped by 1 base and J by 7 bases; unmatched bases: 6. The CDR3, as DNA: TGTGCCAGCAGCGTAACGGACAGGGGGCGCTTTGAAGCTTTCTTT. Encoded protein: CASSVTDRGRFEAFF.

V is TRBV2 and J is TRBJ2-7, with D hard to call. CDR3 size: 15 residues. V shed 2 bases and J shed 0 bases, with 11 bases lying between them. CDR1 SNHLY and CDR2 FYNNEI come from the germline V gene. DNA for the CDR3: TGTGCCAGCAGTGAATTGGCGGATAGCTCCTACGAGCAGTACTTC. It encodes CASSELADSSYEQYF.

V and J are TRBV5-8 and TRBJ2-5, with 9 bases fitting TRBD1. V shed 1 base, J shed 4 bases, and the junction held 2 bases outside the gene matches. CDR1 and CDR2 (germline): SGHTS, YDEGEE. The CDR3 covers 14 residues. The CDR3 protein is CASSLLTGGETQYF. The DNA of the CDR3 is TGTGCCAGCAGCTTGTTGACAGGGGGAGAGACCCAGTACTTC.

The CDR3 region has the DNA TGTGCCAGCAGCTTATCGACATACACCGGGGAGCTGTTTTTT. This gives the protein CASSLSTYTGELFF. The rearrangement links TRBV11-2 to TRBJ2-2; D unresolved. Germline assignment: CDR1 SGHAT and CDR2 FQNNGV. The CDR3 sequence is 14 residues long. V shed 2 bases and J shed 3 bases, with 7 bases lying between them.

This clone has a single count. This chain joins TRBV18 and TRBJ1-2; TRBD1 might be the D (5 bases). Deletions cut 3 bases from V and 2 bases from J, with 10 bases between. The CDR3 is 14 amino acids. CDR1 and CDR2 from the germline V gene are KGHSH and LQKENI. For the CDR3, the DNA is TGTGCCAGCTCACCGGCGGACATCAACTATGGCTACACCTTC. It is translated as CASSPADINYGYTF. The full variable domain, completed using reference TRBV18 and TRBJ1-2, is NAGVMQNPRHLVRRRGQEARLRCSPMKGHSHVYWYRQLPEEGLKFMVYLQKENIIDESGMPKERFSAEFPKEGPSILRIQQVVRGDSAAYFCASSPADINYGYTFGSGTRLTVV.

This clone was seen a few times. J is TRBJ1-2 and V is TRBV7-7, with D possibly TRBD1 on 5 matching bases. The V end lost 5 bases, the J end lost 3 bases, and 25 bases lay between the germline ends. The CDR3 extends over 18 amino acids. Germline CDR1 reads SSHAT; CDR2 reads FNYEAQ (reference sequence). CDR3: CASSPERQSLPLDYGYTF. As DNA, the CDR3 is TGTGCCAGCAGCCCGGAGAGACAGTCTTTACCCCTAGACTATGGCTACACCTTC.